A selection of T cell receptor beta chains follows, all from one sample in a study of T-cell reconstitution after alpha-beta-depleted transplantation in children. TCRdb independently ran MiXCR on the PCR reads; one entry per CDR3 protein. The repertoire holds 250,000 to 350,000 distinct CDR3 sequences, around 25% seen once, with approximately 10% in the top ten. Specimen: PBMCs, mostly from graft donor cells, collected 180 days after TCRalphabeta/CD19-depleted stem cell transplant. These receptors all come from a male patient younger than 18 who had a stem cell transplant for acute lymphoblastic leukemia, so the T cells may come from the graft donor. Each CDR3 is given with its conserved first and last residue. Each record gives: clone size, V gene, D gene, J gene, CDR3 protein, CDR3 DNA. The D gene is left open where the match is weak. Clone sizes are given selectively: once, few, many, or a class where the clone is expanded.

clone_size: -
v_call: TRBV7-9
d_call: -
j_call: TRBJ2-5
cdr3_aa: CASRTWFSPSETQYF
cdr3_nt: TGTGCCAGCAGGACCTGGTTCTCCCCCTCGGAGACCCAGTACTTC

clone_size: few
v_call: TRBV5-5
d_call: -
j_call: TRBJ2-4
cdr3_aa: CASSGGTVLAKNIQYF
cdr3_nt: TGTGCCAGCAGCGGGGGGACGGTTCTAGCCAAAAACATTCAGTACTTC

clone_size: -
v_call: TRBV2
d_call: -
j_call: TRBJ2-5
cdr3_aa: CASNPGGETQYF
cdr3_nt: TGTGCCAGCAACCCTGGGGGGGAGACCCAGTACTTC

clone_size: few
v_call: TRBV6-1
d_call: TRBD1
j_call: TRBJ2-7
cdr3_aa: CASRASGTASYEQYF
cdr3_nt: TGTGCCAGCAGAGCCTCCGGGACAGCCTCCTACGAGCAGTACTTC

clone_size: many
v_call: TRBV18
d_call: TRBD2
j_call: TRBJ2-1
cdr3_aa: CASSPFPLAAKFF
cdr3_nt: TGTGCCAGCTCACCATTCCCACTAGCGGCCAAGTTCTTC

clone_size: -
v_call: TRBV9
d_call: TRBD1
j_call: TRBJ1-1
cdr3_aa: CASGTQGGMNTEAFF
cdr3_nt: TGTGCCAGCGGTACCCAGGGGGGAATGAACACTGAAGCTTTCTTT

clone_size: -
v_call: TRBV12-3/TRBV12-4
d_call: -
j_call: TRBJ2-4
cdr3_aa: CASSDGTVTNLNIQYF
cdr3_nt: TGTGCCAGCAGTGACGGGACCGTAACTAACCTAAACATTCAGTACTTC

clone_size: -
v_call: TRBV20-1
d_call: -
j_call: TRBJ2-3
cdr3_aa: CSATPSYTQYF
cdr3_nt: TGCAGTGCCACTCCTAGTTATACGCAGTATTTT

clone_size: -
v_call: TRBV11-1
d_call: TRBD2
j_call: TRBJ2-7
cdr3_aa: CASSSVTSGFGEQYF
cdr3_nt: TGTGCCAGCAGCTCCGTGACTAGCGGTTTTGGAGAGCAGTACTTC

clone_size: -
v_call: TRBV6-1
d_call: TRBD1
j_call: TRBJ1-1
cdr3_aa: CASRRQGYTEAFF
cdr3_nt: TGTGCCAGCCGGCGACAGGGGTACACTGAAGCTTTCTTT

clone_size: few
v_call: TRBV20-1
d_call: TRBD2
j_call: TRBJ2-1
cdr3_aa: CSAWTSGPYNEQFF
cdr3_nt: TGCAGTGCTTGGACTAGCGGGCCATACAATGAGCAGTTCTTC

clone_size: few
v_call: TRBV6-1
d_call: -
j_call: TRBJ2-2
cdr3_aa: CASRTLGQFSGELFF
cdr3_nt: TGTGCCAGCAGGACCCTTGGACAATTTTCCGGGGAGCTGTTTTTT

clone_size: -
v_call: TRBV11-2
d_call: -
j_call: TRBJ2-1
cdr3_aa: CASRWDGEQFF
cdr3_nt: TGTGCCAGCAGATGGGATGGTGAGCAGTTCTTC

clone_size: -
v_call: TRBV21-1
d_call: -
j_call: TRBJ2-3
cdr3_aa: CASSKEGQASTDTQYF
cdr3_nt: TGTGCCAGCAGCAAAGAGGGCCAAGCTAGCACAGATACGCAGTATTTT

clone_size: few
v_call: TRBV9
d_call: -
j_call: TRBJ1-1
cdr3_aa: CASSVARLGTEAFF
cdr3_nt: TGTGCCAGCAGCGTAGCACGTCTCGGCACTGAAGCTTTCTTT

clone_size: -
v_call: TRBV20-1
d_call: -
j_call: TRBJ1-1
cdr3_aa: CSARGGGTEAFF
cdr3_nt: TGCAGTGCTAGAGGCGGGGGCACTGAAGCTTTCTTT

clone_size: -
v_call: TRBV18
d_call: TRBD2
j_call: TRBJ2-7
cdr3_aa: CASSPRGAGEGSYEQYF
cdr3_nt: TGTGCCAGCTCACCACGAGGGGCGGGAGAAGGTTCCTACGAGCAGTACTTC

clone_size: many
v_call: TRBV29-1
d_call: -
j_call: TRBJ1-1
cdr3_aa: CSVQGGALVNTEAFF
cdr3_nt: TGCAGCGTGCAGGGAGGGGCCCTGGTAAACACTGAAGCTTTCTTT

clone_size: -
v_call: TRBV7-6
d_call: -
j_call: TRBJ1-5
cdr3_aa: CASSLGRTNQPQHF
cdr3_nt: TGTGCCAGCAGCTTGGGGAGGACCAATCAGCCCCAGCATTTT

clone_size: few
v_call: TRBV5-5
d_call: TRBD2
j_call: TRBJ2-3
cdr3_aa: CASSLEGTSGSRTDTQYF
cdr3_nt: TGTGCCAGCAGCTTGGAGGGGACTAGCGGGAGTCGTACAGATACGCAGTATTTT

clone_size: -
v_call: TRBV19
d_call: -
j_call: TRBJ2-3
cdr3_aa: CASSRPTGDTQYF
cdr3_nt: TGTGCCAGTAGTAGACCAACGGGAGATACGCAGTATTTT

clone_size: many
v_call: TRBV10-3
d_call: -
j_call: TRBJ2-7
cdr3_aa: CAMGADLGNYEQYF
cdr3_nt: TGTGCCATGGGAGCGGACCTGGGAAACTACGAGCAGTACTTC

clone_size: -
v_call: TRBV5-4
d_call: -
j_call: TRBJ2-5
cdr3_aa: CASTIGILRETQYF
cdr3_nt: TGTGCCAGCACCATTGGGATACTTAGAGAGACCCAGTACTTC

clone_size: -
v_call: TRBV28
d_call: -
j_call: TRBJ1-5
cdr3_aa: CASSLVSGYGNQPQHF
cdr3_nt: TGTGCCAGCAGTTTAGTTTCTGGGTACGGCAATCAGCCCCAGCATTTT

clone_size: few
v_call: TRBV5-6
d_call: -
j_call: TRBJ2-6
cdr3_aa: CASSFRPTRVGGANVLTF
cdr3_nt: TGTGCCAGCAGCTTTCGACCGACTAGGGTTGGAGGGGCCAACGTCCTGACTTTC

clone_size: few
v_call: TRBV15
d_call: -
j_call: TRBJ2-1
cdr3_aa: CATTGYNYNEQFF
cdr3_nt: TGTGCCACCACAGGGTACAACTACAATGAGCAGTTCTTC

clone_size: -
v_call: TRBV20-1
d_call: -
j_call: TRBJ2-3
cdr3_aa: CSARTQSHTDTQYF
cdr3_nt: TGCAGTGCCAGGACTCAGTCGCACACAGATACGCAGTATTTT

clone_size: few
v_call: TRBV11-2
d_call: -
j_call: TRBJ2-1
cdr3_aa: CASSLRSKGWNEQFF
cdr3_nt: TGTGCCAGCAGCTTACGAAGCAAGGGTTGGAATGAGCAGTTCTTC

clone_size: -
v_call: TRBV5-1
d_call: -
j_call: TRBJ1-4
cdr3_aa: CASSLGGVEANEKLFF
cdr3_nt: TGCGCCAGCAGCCTCGGTGGGGTGGAGGCTAATGAAAAACTGTTTTTT

clone_size: few
v_call: TRBV5-1
d_call: -
j_call: TRBJ1-1
cdr3_aa: CASSYRHNTEAFF
cdr3_nt: TGCGCCAGCAGCTACCGACACAACACTGAAGCTTTCTTT

clone_size: few
v_call: TRBV11-2
d_call: -
j_call: TRBJ2-7
cdr3_aa: CASKDRPISYEQYF
cdr3_nt: TGTGCCAGCAAAGACAGGCCGATCTCCTACGAGCAGTACTTC

clone_size: few
v_call: TRBV5-1
d_call: -
j_call: TRBJ2-3
cdr3_aa: CASSLIDTQYF
cdr3_nt: TGCGCCAGCAGCTTGATAGATACGCAGTATTTT

clone_size: -
v_call: TRBV27
d_call: -
j_call: TRBJ2-1
cdr3_aa: CASSWTTWYNEQFF
cdr3_nt: TGTGCCAGCAGTTGGACTACCTGGTACAATGAGCAGTTCTTC

clone_size: -
v_call: TRBV5-1
d_call: -
j_call: TRBJ2-2
cdr3_aa: CASSLLLRRTANTGELFF
cdr3_nt: TGCGCCAGCAGCTTGCTGTTGCGTCGGACCGCGAACACCGGGGAGCTGTTTTTT

clone_size: many
v_call: TRBV7-9
d_call: -
j_call: TRBJ2-2
cdr3_aa: CASSLLLNTGELFF
cdr3_nt: TGCGCCAGCAGCTTGCTCCTAAACACCGGGGAGCTGTTTTTT

clone_size: -
v_call: TRBV7-3
d_call: TRBD2
j_call: TRBJ2-3
cdr3_aa: CASSSSGRGWRDTQYF
cdr3_nt: TGTGCCAGCAGCTCTAGCGGGAGGGGCTGGAGGGATACGCAGTATTTT

clone_size: -
v_call: TRBV7-2
d_call: -
j_call: TRBJ2-7
cdr3_aa: CASSFLGGLSVHEQYF
cdr3_nt: TGTGCCAGCAGCTTTCTCGGTGGACTAAGTGTCCACGAGCAGTACTTC

clone_size: -
v_call: TRBV27
d_call: -
j_call: TRBJ2-5
cdr3_aa: CASAFYARETQYF
cdr3_nt: TGTGCCAGCGCGTTCTATGCAAGGGAGACCCAGTACTTC

clone_size: -
v_call: TRBV5-1
d_call: TRBD2
j_call: TRBJ2-7
cdr3_aa: CASRGISSGGTYEQYF
cdr3_nt: TGCGCCAGCAGGGGAATCTCTAGCGGGGGGACATACGAGCAGTACTTC